The 4 T cell receptor beta chains below come from one sample, sequenced in a study of T cell responses to AZD1222 COVID-19 vaccine. Here immunoSEQ multiplex PCR was the method, and the copy in TCRdb shows in-frame clones only, minus some. The sample holds 180,000 or so clones, approximately 86% seen once. Sequenced material: peripheral blood, taken on day 0 of AZD1222 vaccination. Receptor source: an adult in good health.

The rearrangement joins TRBV2 to TRBJ1-2, with 7 bases that match TRBD1. Germline CDR1 is SNHLY and CDR2 is FYNNEI. The CDR3 spans 15 residues. The V and J ends lost 6 bases and 1 base, in that order; junction bases with no gene match: 8. In DNA form, the CDR3 reads TGTGCCAGCAGGGAAACCGGGACAGTTAACTATGGCTACACCTTC. It yields the protein CASRETGTVNYGYTF.

The chain joins TRBV14 to TRBJ1-2; tentative D call: TRBD1 (5 bases). V lost 1 base to trimming and J lost 4 bases, with 13 bases between them. In germline, CDR1 is SGHDN, CDR2 FVKESK. This CDR3 is built from 15 residues. DNA for the CDR3: TGTGCCAGCAGCCAAGCCGGAGGGGCCACCTATGGCTACACCTTC. As protein: CASSQAGGATYGYTF.

This clone appeared a few times. The CDR3 spells CASSSSTGSGNTIYF. CDR3 coding DNA: TGTGCCAGCAGTTCCTCGACAGGATCTGGAAACACCATATATTTT. The rearrangement links TRBV27 to TRBJ1-3; tentative D call: TRBD1 (6 bases). The CDR3 runs 15 residues. V lost 4 bases to trimming and J lost 1 base, with 11 bases between them. The V gene's germline CDR1 is MNHEY and CDR2 SMNVEV (reference sequence).

The rearrangement joins TRBV5-4 to TRBJ1-2; D gene ambiguous. Germline V gene lookup returns CDR1 SGHNT and CDR2 YYREEE (reference sequence). V was shortened by 4 bases and J by 0 bases, with 16 bases between the two germline ends. CDR3 length: 16 residues. CDR3 in DNA: TGTGCCAGCAGCCCGGAACCCACCCAGTCTAACTATGGCTACACCTTC. Protein product: CASSPEPTQSNYGYTF.